This T cell receptor (beta chain) derives from a study of T cells in Graves' hyperthyroidism and ophthalmopathy. This clonotype was seen repeatedly, ten times or more. Its antigen is still unknown. Study findings and constraints: Ophthalmopathy cases were set apart from stable hyperthyroidism by a 13 V-J model.

CDR1 and CDR2 (germline): SGHTA, FQGNSA. The V segment lost 5 bases and the J segment 0 bases; nucleotides outside the gene matches: 7. This CDR3 is 16 amino acids long. Researchers amplified the TCR beta CDR3 regions from RNA transcripts. Carried out on the TCR CDR3, a first-round RT-PCR used the HTBI primer set. TCRdb called the multiplex PCR reads again in MiXCR, with one record for every CDR3 protein. This sample has hundreds of thousands of distinct CDR3 sequences, with 15% to 20% found just once. The chain couples TRBV7-2 to TRBJ2-1; TRBD1 matches at 7 bases. The sequence derives from a woman under 40 with Graves' hyperthyroidism. What was sequenced was blood. This chain's CDR3 is CASSTRQGISYNEQFF. CDR3 bases: TGTGCCAGCAGCACGCGACAGGGAATCTCCTACAATGAGCAGTTCTTC.